One T cell receptor beta chain is described in this entry. This record belongs to a study of blood T cell repertoires in COVID-19. On the study more broadly: T cells, B-cell-depleted T cells, or PBMCs supplied cDNA or gDNA.

Per the original data handling: For nucleated cells, counts were estimated from reference gene primer amplification. Generated by immunoSEQ multiplex PCR, the TCRdb table keeps only in-frame clones and is missing some. V, J and clone size are taken as reported in that table, and D and trimming were inferred from the DNA itself. The sample shows under 200,000 clones, around 85% of them seen only once. Cohort allocation depended upon clinical history that participants reported. The germline V gene has CDR1 SGHTA and CDR2 FQGNSA. The CDR3 covers 15 residues. Trimming left V 5 bases short and J 3 bases short, with 14 bases between.

Sequencing was carried out using PBMCs or T cells enriched from blood (not recorded which). This chain joins TRBV7-2 and TRBJ1-3; D unresolved. The sequence was obtained from a woman between 35 and 50 years old with acute COVID-19. The CDR3 here is CASSPRLRGGNTIYF. DNA of the CDR3: TGTGCCAGCAGCCCCCGCTTGCGGGGTGGAAACACCATATATTTT.